A selection of T cell receptor beta chains follows, all from one sample in a study of blood T cells in healthy people across ages. Each CDR3 protein is one row after TCRdb ran MiXCR on the 5' RACE reads. This sample yields 800,000 to 900,000 distinct CDR3 sequences, of which 62% are seen a single time; 25% to 35% belongs to the top ten. Sequences were obtained from blood. Receptors were obtained from a man between 25 and 39 years old in good health. Each CDR3 is given with its conserved first and last residue.

V,J,CDR3
TRBV20-1,TRBJ2-7,CSAARARYEQYF
TRBV13,TRBJ2-5,CASSLRLAGVQETQYF
TRBV4-3,TRBJ2-5,CASSQRVRSRETQYF
TRBV7-9,TRBJ2-1,CASSFPGSYNEQFF
TRBV4-2,TRBJ2-7,CVSSRAMSISYEQYF
TRBV6-6,TRBJ2-3,CASSYSSQGSDTQYF
TRBV2,TRBJ1-2,CASSGMGQGNYGYTF
TRBV6-5,TRBJ2-7,CASSAGGLGTYEQYF
TRBV4-1,TRBJ2-1,CASSPWGSGAEEQFF
TRBV5-1,TRBJ1-4,CASSFSQATNEKLFF
TRBV20-1,TRBJ1-5,CSARNNQPQHF
TRBV5-1,TRBJ2-3,CASSLGRRLTDTQYF
TRBV28,TRBJ2-1,CASSFPSGGGSGEQFF
TRBV7-2,TRBJ1-6,CASSTSRGQVSPLHF
TRBV5-1,TRBJ2-1,CASSLVGIRFPGEQFF